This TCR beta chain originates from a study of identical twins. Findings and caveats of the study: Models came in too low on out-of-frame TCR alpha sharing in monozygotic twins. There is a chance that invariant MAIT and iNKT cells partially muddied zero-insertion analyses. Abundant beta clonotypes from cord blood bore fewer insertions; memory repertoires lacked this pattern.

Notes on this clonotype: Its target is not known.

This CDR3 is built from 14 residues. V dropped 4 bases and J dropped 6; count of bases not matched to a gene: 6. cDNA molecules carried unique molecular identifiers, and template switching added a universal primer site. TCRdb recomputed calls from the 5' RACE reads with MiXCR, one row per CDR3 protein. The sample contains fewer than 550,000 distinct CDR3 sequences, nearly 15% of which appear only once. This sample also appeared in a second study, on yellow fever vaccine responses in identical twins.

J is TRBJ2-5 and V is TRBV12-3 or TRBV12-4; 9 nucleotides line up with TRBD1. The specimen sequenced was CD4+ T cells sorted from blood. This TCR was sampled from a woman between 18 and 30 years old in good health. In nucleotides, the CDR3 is TGTGCCAGCAGTTGGGGGGGGACAGGGCAGACCCAGTACTTC. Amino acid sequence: CASSWGGTGQTQYF.